This T cell receptor beta chain derives from a study of cytomegalovirus exposure and HLA in healthy donors. Turning to the study itself: The 666 first-cohort repertoires shared a platform with the 120 validation repertoires, as reported in a later analysis.

The study's findings and limits: That first-cohort TCR clusters tended to co-occur in the roughly 130 validation repertoires was found in a later analysis. There were under 200 TCR beta chains listed as cytomegalovirus-associated.

Germline V gene lookup returns CDR1 SGHRS and CDR2 YFSETQ. J was trimmed by 4 bases and V by 4 bases; bases with no gene match: 7. The CDR3 is 15 amino acids. Generated by immunoSEQ multiplex PCR, the TCRdb table keeps only in-frame clones and is missing some. The table lists 57,000 or so clones, roughly 96% of them singletons. Regarding this clone: Its specificity is not known.

This clonotype was sampled from a man younger than 30 in good health and CMV-seronegative. This chain links TRBV5-1 with TRBJ2-3; 9 nucleotides agree with TRBD2. The sequenced material came from PBMCs. The CDR3 nucleotides read TGCGCCAGCAGCGGGCGCGGGAGGGCCTCAGATACGCAGTATTTT. This codes for CASSGRGRASDTQYF.